The 10 T cell receptor beta chains below come from one sample, sequenced in a study of Tregs in tolerant kidney transplant recipients. This table comes from immunoSEQ multiplex PCR, and its TCRdb copy is limited to in-frame clones, with some not included. The table records more than 90,000 clones, approximately 90% of them present only once. Sequencing was performed on CD4+ T cells from blood. The origin of the receptors is a human donor in good health.

The V call is TRBV5-1, the J call TRBJ2-1, with D hard to call. Trimming removed 7 bases at V and 7 bases at J, with 15 bases between. Germline-derived CDR1 and CDR2 are SGHRS and YFSETQ. This CDR3 contains 13 residues. This CDR3 reads CASPARKRNEQFF. The DNA for the CDR3 is TGCGCCAGCCCGGCTCGGAAAAGAAATGAGCAGTTCTTC.

The chain has TRBV9 and TRBJ1-5; tentatively, D is TRBD1 (6 bases). V dropped 3 bases and J dropped 3 bases, with 10 bases sitting between them. CDR1 is SGDLS and CDR2 is YYNGEE in the germline V gene. This CDR3 contains 14 residues. This CDR3 is CASSAGQSNQPQHF. In DNA form, the CDR3 reads TGTGCCAGCAGCGCCGGACAGTCCAATCAGCCCCAGCATTTT.

The CDR3 protein is CASSKGSNYGYTF. The DNA of the CDR3 is TGTGCCAGCAGCAAAGGGTCTAACTATGGCTACACCTTC. The chain recombines TRBV21-1 with TRBJ1-2. TRBV21-1 is a documented pseudogene. This CDR3 region has 13 residues.

The chain has TRBV27 and TRBJ1-2; 7 bases fit TRBD1. CDR3 size: 14 residues. Losses at the gene ends were 6 bases for V and 0 bases for J; bases not matched to a gene: 4. Germline CDR1 reads MNHEY; CDR2 reads SMNVEV (reference sequence). The CDR3 spells CASRRQGANYGYTF. CDR3 DNA: TGTGCCAGCAGACGACAGGGAGCTAACTATGGCTACACCTTC.

The chain joins TRBV10-3 to TRBJ1-2; possibly TRBD1 for D (5 bases). Deletions cut 5 bases from V and 4 bases from J, with 11 bases between. This CDR3 contains 13 residues. Germline CDR1 ENHRY, CDR2 SYGVKD. The chain's CDR3 is CAISTGVVYGYTF. DNA of the CDR3: TGTGCCATCAGTACGGGGGTGGTCTATGGCTACACCTTC.

The chain is built from TRBV18 and TRBJ2-3; D gene ambiguous. V lost 4 bases and J lost 2, with 22 bases in between. CDR3 length: 18 amino acids. Germline CDR1 and CDR2: KGHSH and LQKENI. CDR3 residues: CASSHDRWAETHTDTQYF. The CDR3 nucleotides are TGTGCCAGCTCACATGATCGGTGGGCGGAAACACACACAGATACGCAGTATTTT. Full variable domain (rest looked up from reference TRBV18 and TRBJ2-3): NAGVMQNPRHLVRRRGQEARLRCSPMKGHSHVYWYRQLPEEGLKFMVYLQKENIIDESGMPKERFSAEFPKEGPSILRIQQVVRGDSAAYFCASSHDRWAETHTDTQYFGPGTRLTVL.

The CDR3 sequence is CASSWTGGNEQFF. The CDR3 bases are TGTGCCAGCAGTTGGACAGGGGGCAATGAGCAGTTCTTC. The chain is built from TRBV27 and TRBJ2-1, with 10 bases that match TRBD1. V lost 4 bases to trimming and J lost 6 bases; unmatched junction nucleotides: 0. The CDR3 has 13 amino acids. Germline V lookup: CDR1 MNHEY, CDR2 SMNVEV (reference sequence).

This clone has more than one count but fewer than ten. This rearrangement joins TRBV5-4 to TRBJ2-7; possible D gene TRBD1, 8 bases. This CDR3 spans 17 amino acids. In germline, CDR1 is SGHNT, CDR2 YYREEE (reference sequence). V lost 3 bases and J lost 2, with 21 bases in between. The CDR3 region has the DNA TGTGCCAGCAGCTCTCCCGCGAGACAGGGGACTACCTACGAGCAGTACTTC. Protein: CASSSPARQGTTYEQYF.

For the CDR3, the DNA is TGTGCCAGCATAGGGTTCGGGGGTTTAGCTTTCTTT. The encoded protein is CASIGFGGLAFF. V is TRBV6-5 and J is TRBJ1-1, with a tentative D call TRBD1 (5 bases). V was trimmed by 7 bases and J by 10 bases, leaving 16 bases between them. The CDR3 runs 12 residues. Germline values: CDR1 MNHEY, CDR2 SVGAGI.

This chain uses TRBV6-5 with TRBJ1-2; no definite D call. The V and J ends lost 1 base and 0 bases respectively, with 6 bases between them. There are 14 residues in the CDR3. Germline CDR1 and CDR2: MNHEY and SVGAGI. CDR3 in amino acids: CASSYLAANYGYTF. The CDR3 DNA follows: TGTGCCAGCAGTTACTTGGCCGCTAACTATGGCTACACCTTC.